This T cell receptor beta chain was found in a study of naive and memory T cell subsets. General study findings and limits: A few larger clonotypes appeared in naive repertoires, especially CD8, possibly memory cells re-expressing CD45RA.

Separate alpha and beta amplification began at the second PCR step. An equimolar mix of two oligonucleotides served as the beta constant-region primer for TRBC1 and TRBC2. Nested alpha and beta constant-region primers with the SP2 primer drove four PCR rounds on ligated cDNA. TCRdb called the UMI-ligation and nested PCR reads again in MiXCR, with one record for every CDR3 protein. The top ten clones hold about 0.57% of a sample with about 140,000 distinct CDR3 sequences, roughly a fifth of them seen once. In the case of this clonotype: Its antigen remains unidentified.

Germline values: CDR1 MNHNY, CDR2 SVGAGI (reference sequence). Between the trimmed V and J ends, which lost 0 bases and 6 bases, there was a span of 11 bases. The CDR3 loop spans 15 amino acids. Sequenced material: naive CD8+ T cells from blood. The rearrangement links TRBV6-6 to TRBJ1-4; D is unclear. The sequence came from a human donor in good health. The CDR3 DNA reads as TGTGCCAGCAGTTACTCGTGGCAGGCCGATGAAAAACTGTTTTTT. Protein sequence: CASSYSWQADEKLFF.